The 9 T cell receptor beta chains given below trace back to one sample, sequenced in a study of shared T cell receptors in the human thymus. Method: immunoSEQ multiplex PCR; TCRdb's copy keeps in-frame clones and lacks some. The sample has hundreds of thousands of clones, around 78% seen once. The same data also went into a second study, on human thymus T cells.

Sequenced: thymocytes. The receptor source for this set is a boy in the first two years of life with a congenital heart defect.

The V call is TRBV12-5, the J call TRBJ2-1, with D possibly TRBD1 on 6 matching bases. V lost 1 base, J lost 6 bases, and 19 bases lay in between. Germline assignment: CDR1 LGHNT and CDR2 FRNRAP. CDR3 size: 17 residues. CDR3 in amino acids: CASGLDCTGSEINEQFF. CDR3 coding DNA: TGTGCTAGTGGTTTGGACTGCACAGGGTCTGAGATCAATGAGCAGTTCTTC. The full variable domain, in which reference TRBV12-5 and TRBJ2-1 provide the parts outside the CDR3, is DARVTQTPRHKVTEMGQEVTMRCQPILGHNTVFWYRQTMMQGLELLAYFRNRAPLDDSGMPKDRFSAEMPDATLATLKIQPSEPRDSAVYFCASGLDCTGSEINEQFFGPGTRLTVL.

The J gene is TRBJ2-5, the V gene TRBV29-1; D gene uncertain. The V end lost 2 bases, the J end lost 4 bases, and 8 bases lay between the germline ends. This CDR3 is 12 amino acids long. Germline V gene sequence: CDR1 SQVTM, CDR2 ANQGSEA. The CDR3 loop reads CSVERSGETQYF. Here the CDR3 DNA reads TGCAGCGTTGAACGGTCGGGAGAGACCCAGTACTTC.

This chain's CDR3 is CASSESPGVRDEQYF. The CDR3 DNA is TGCGCCAGCAGTGAGTCCCCGGGAGTACGAGACGAGCAGTACTTC. The chain employs TRBV10-1 and TRBJ2-7, with D tentatively TRBD2 (6 bases). The CDR3 contains 15 residues. V shed 0 bases and J shed 5 bases, with 14 bases lying between them. Germline CDR1 is WNHNN and CDR2 is SYGVQD (reference sequence).

The V and J genes are TRBV12-5 and TRBJ2-5; 9 bases line up with TRBD2. The V gene's germline CDR1 is LGHNT and CDR2 FRNRAP. Trimming removed 4 bases from V and 6 bases from J; junction bases left unmatched: 6. This CDR3 has 14 residues. As DNA, the CDR3 is TGTGCTAGTGGTTCTGGGCGGGAGGGCCAGACCCAGTACTTC. Its protein is CASGSGREGQTQYF.

The V call is TRBV7-6, the J call TRBJ2-7; D remains unclear. Germline-derived CDR1 and CDR2 are SGHVS and FNYEAQ. The germline V and J ends were trimmed by 5 bases and 5 bases, with 10 bases remaining between them. This CDR3 region has 12 residues. CDR3 protein: CASSGQNHEQYF. CDR3 in DNA: TGTGCCAGCAGCGGGCAGAACCACGAGCAGTACTTC.

The chain joins TRBV19 to TRBJ2-1, with TRBD2 identical over 10 bases. The CDR3 covers 18 residues. V trimming: 5 bases; J trimming: 2 bases; junction bases outside the gene matches: 12. CDR1 is LNHDA, CDR2 SQIVND, per germline (reference sequence). CDR3 in DNA: TGTGCCAGTAGTCCAAGAGGGAAAGGACTAGCGGCCTACAATGAGCAGTTCTTC. This gives the protein CASSPRGKGLAAYNEQFF.

This chain joins TRBV30 and TRBJ2-7, with a possible D match to TRBD1 (6 bases). Germline loops: CDR1 GTSNPN, CDR2 SVGIG (reference sequence). There are 21 residues in the CDR3. The V end lost 4 bases, the J end lost 0 bases, and 34 bases lay between the germline ends. In DNA form, the CDR3 reads TGTGCCTGGACCCGCGAGGATATGACAGGAACCCCCAACACCCGCTCCTACGAGCAGTACTTC. It yields the protein CAWTREDMTGTPNTRSYEQYF. Full variable domain (missing parts from reference TRBV30 and TRBJ2-7): SQTIHQWPATLVQPVGSPLSLECTVEGTSNPNLYWYRQAAGRGLQLLFYSVGIGQISSEVPQNLSASRPQDRQFILSSKKLLLSDSGFYLCAWTREDMTGTPNTRSYEQYFGPGTRLTVT.

The chain has TRBV13 and TRBJ2-3; weak D call: TRBD2 (5 bases). Per the germline V gene, CDR1 is PRHDT and CDR2 is FYEKMQ (reference sequence). The CDR3 runs to 16 residues. V was pared by 5 bases and J by 2 bases, with 17 bases between. For the CDR3, the DNA is TGTGCCAGCAGCCTCGTTATGAGTAGCGCCACAGATACGCAGTATTTT. This translates into CASSLVMSSATDTQYF.

The rearrangement joins TRBV13 to TRBJ2-2; no clear D. There are 12 residues in the CDR3. The V gene's germline CDR1 is PRHDT and CDR2 FYEKMQ (reference sequence). The V and J ends lost 5 bases and 6 bases respectively, with 7 bases between them. CDR3 sequence (DNA): TGTGCCAGCAGCCGGCTAGCCGGGGAGCTGTTTTTT. Amino acids: CASSRLAGELFF.